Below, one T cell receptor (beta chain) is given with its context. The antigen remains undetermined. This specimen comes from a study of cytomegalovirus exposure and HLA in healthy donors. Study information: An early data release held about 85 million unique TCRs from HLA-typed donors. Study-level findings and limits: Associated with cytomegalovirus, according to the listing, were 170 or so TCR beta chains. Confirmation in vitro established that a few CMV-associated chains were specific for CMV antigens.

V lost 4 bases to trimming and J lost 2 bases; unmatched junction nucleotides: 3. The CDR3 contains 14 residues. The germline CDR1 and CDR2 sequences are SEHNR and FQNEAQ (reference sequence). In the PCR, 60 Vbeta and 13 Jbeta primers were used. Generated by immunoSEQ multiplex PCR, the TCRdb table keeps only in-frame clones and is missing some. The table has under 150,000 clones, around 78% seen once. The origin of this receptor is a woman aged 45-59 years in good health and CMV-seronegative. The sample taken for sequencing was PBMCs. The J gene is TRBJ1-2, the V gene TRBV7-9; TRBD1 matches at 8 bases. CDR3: CASSYRTGNYGYTF. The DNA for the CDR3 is TGTGCCAGCAGCTACCGGACAGGGAACTATGGCTACACCTTC.